These 5 T cell receptor beta chains came from one sample sequenced in a study of T cell responses to AZD1222 COVID-19 vaccine. The repertoire was sequenced with immunoSEQ multiplex PCR; TCRdb's copy has only in-frame clones and lacks some. The sample has about 140,000 clones, roughly nine tenths seen once. The sample consisted of peripheral blood, taken 28 days after the second AZD1222 dose. These TCRs come from an adult who received the AZD1222 COVID-19 vaccine.

The chain has TRBV2 and TRBJ1-6; D is ambiguous. The CDR3 length is 14 residues. The V gene's germline CDR1 is SNHLY and CDR2 FYNNEI. V lost 6 bases, J lost 7 bases, and 13 bases lay in between. CDR3 residues: CASRNTDGNSPLHF. CDR3 DNA: TGTGCCAGCAGGAACACCGACGGGAATTCACCCCTCCACTTT.

V is TRBV3-1 (or the pseudogene TRBV3-2) and J is TRBJ2-2; D possibly uses TRBD1 or TRBD2 (5 bases each). CDR3 length: 16 amino acids. Germline V gene data show CDR1 as LGHDT and CDR2 as YNNKEL (reference sequence). V lost 1 base and J 6 bases, leaving 15 bases between the germline ends. The CDR3 region is CASSQGSGGRSGELFF. In DNA, the CDR3 is TGTGCCAGCAGCCAAGGGTCTGGGGGTCGTTCCGGGGAGCTGTTTTTT.

V usage is TRBV5-1 and J usage is TRBJ1-2; 12 positions match TRBD1. Germline CDR1 and CDR2: SGHRS and YFSETQ. There are 15 residues in the CDR3. V shed 4 bases and J 7 bases; nucleotides not matched to a gene: 8. CDR3 amino acids: CASSPGDRGLGGYTF. For the CDR3, the DNA is TGCGCCAGCAGCCCAGGGGACAGGGGGCTTGGTGGCTACACCTTC.

The rearrangement uses TRBV14 and TRBJ2-7, with 8 bases lining up with TRBD2. V gave up 1 base and J gave up 4 bases; unmatched junction bases: 9. CDR1 and CDR2 (germline): SGHDN, FVKESK. The CDR3 totals 16 residues. DNA for the CDR3: TGTGCCAGCAGCCAAGCTATAGGAGCGGGAGCGTACGAGCAGTACTTC. Amino acids: CASSQAIGAGAYEQYF.

V and J are TRBV2 and TRBJ1-6; D possibly corresponds to TRBD1 (6 bases). Trimming left V 6 bases short and J 5 bases short, with 14 bases between. The length of the CDR3 is 15 residues. Germline values: CDR1 SNHLY, CDR2 FYNNEI. The CDR3 protein is CASRLRTANNSPLHF. In nucleotides, the CDR3 is TGTGCCAGCAGACTGCGGACAGCTAATAATTCACCCCTCCACTTT.